Shown below are 20 T cell receptor beta chains from a single sample sequenced in a study of early T cells in non-severe SARS-CoV-2 infection. TCRdb called the 5' RACE reads again in MiXCR, with one record for every CDR3 protein. The repertoire includes 45,000 to 55,000 distinct CDR3 sequences, about 6.2% of them detected once, and 3.5% to 4% sits in the top ten. The material sequenced was whole blood. The receptors derive from an adult who was a healthcare worker with PCR-confirmed SARS-CoV-2 infection or an uninfected control (not recorded which).

In its sample, this clonotype was seen a few times. This chain joins TRBV6-2 or TRBV6-3 and TRBJ1-6, with D possibly TRBD1 on 5 matching bases. CDR1 is MNHEY, CDR2 SVGEGT, per germline. V lost 3 bases, J lost 0 bases, and 12 bases lay in between. This CDR3 is built from 17 residues. DNA for the CDR3: TGTGCCAGCAGTTATCGACAGAGGAGCTCCTATAATTCACCCCTCCACTTT. This sequence encodes CASSYRQRSSYNSPLHF.

This clonotype was counted a few times. The chain employs TRBV2 and TRBJ2-4; D is possibly TRBD1 (6 bases). Germline loops: CDR1 SNHLY, CDR2 FYNNEI. This CDR3 region has 12 residues. V was cut by 7 bases and J by 6 bases, with 10 bases left in between. CDR3 nucleotides: TGTGCCAGCACCGGACAGCCAAACATTCAGTACTTC. Translation gives CASTGQPNIQYF.

This clonotype was seen ten or more times. This sequence joins TRBV6-2 or TRBV6-3 and TRBJ2-7; a weak D match, TRBD1 (5 bases). Germline V gives CDR1 MNHEY, CDR2 SVGEGT. The CDR3 consists of 13 residues. V lost 5 bases and J lost 2, with 10 bases in between. CDR3 coding DNA: TGTGCCAGCAGTAATCAGGGCGCCTACGAGCAGTACTTC. Amino acid sequence: CASSNQGAYEQYF.

The chain combines TRBV7-2 with TRBJ2-1; 8 positions match TRBD1. Germline V lookup: CDR1 SGHTA, CDR2 FQGNSA. J lost 7 bases, V lost 1 base, and 9 bases had no gene match. CDR3 length: 16 residues. The CDR3 is CASSLDSGGESNEQFF. CDR3 sequence (DNA): TGTGCCAGCAGCTTAGATTCAGGGGGCGAGAGTAATGAGCAGTTCTTC.

The rearrangement uses TRBV2 and TRBJ2-3; maybe TRBD2 (5 bases). Trimming removed 3 bases from V and 4 bases from J, with 14 bases in between. Germline V CDR1 and CDR2: SNHLY, FYNNEI. This CDR3 contains 15 residues. In DNA, the CDR3 is TGTGCCAGCAGTGACGCAGGCCCCGGGGCAGATACGCAGTATTTT. Protein: CASSDAGPGADTQYF.

This clonotype was seen many times. The chain joins TRBV7-6 to TRBJ1-4, with a tentative D call TRBD1 (6 bases). CDR3 length: 13 amino acids. Trimming removed 3 bases from V and 8 bases from J, with 10 bases in between. CDR1 SGHVS and CDR2 FNYEAQ come from the germline V gene. The CDR3: CASSFTGKEKLFF. CDR3 in DNA: TGTGCCAGCAGCTTTACAGGGAAAGAAAAACTGTTTTTT.

The V call is TRBV11-2, the J call TRBJ2-3, with a tentative D call TRBD1 (7 bases). Germline V CDR1 and CDR2: SGHAT, FQNNGV. The CDR3 contains 15 residues. V was trimmed by 5 bases and J by 0 bases, leaving 12 bases between them. The CDR3 reads CASSRGDSSTDTQYF. CDR3 coding DNA: TGTGCCAGCAGCCGCGGGGACAGTAGCACAGATACGCAGTATTTT.

The chain is built from TRBV20-1 and TRBJ1-2; D not certain. The germline V gene has CDR1 DFQATT and CDR2 SNEGSKA (reference sequence). The CDR3 contains 14 residues. Trimming removed 2 bases from V and 6 bases from J, with 16 bases in between. CDR3 amino acids: CSARPALGGDGYTF. DNA for the CDR3: TGCAGTGCTAGACCCGCTTTGGGTGGCGATGGCTACACCTTC.

In this sample, this clonotype turned up a few times. The CDR3 protein is CATSRSRTDLFNQFF. The CDR3 nucleotides are TGTGCCACCAGCCGATCAAGGACAGATCTTTTTAATCAGTTCTTC. J is TRBJ2-1 and V is TRBV15, with a tentative D call TRBD1 (6 bases). The CDR3 is 15 amino acids. Germline V lookup: CDR1 LNHNV, CDR2 YYDKDF (reference sequence). The germline V and J ends were trimmed by 5 bases and 13 bases, with 24 bases remaining between them.

Only a few counts were recorded for this clonotype. The chain uses TRBV28 and TRBJ2-5; D uncertain. This CDR3 is built from 14 residues. The germline gives CDR1 MDHEN, CDR2 SYDVKM. V was cut by 6 bases and J by 0 bases, with 11 bases left in between. The CDR3 is CASSSNRYQETQYF. The DNA for the CDR3 is TGTGCCAGCAGCTCGAACCGGTACCAAGAGACCCAGTACTTC. The variable domain in full, with the rest retrieved from reference TRBV28 and TRBJ2-5, is DVKVTQSSRYLVKRTGEKVFLECVQDMDHENMFWYRQDPGLGLRLIYFSYDVKMKEKGDIPEGYSVSREKKERFSLILESASTNQTSMYLCASSSNRYQETQYFGPGTRLLVL.

This clonotype was seen a handful of times. Sequence at one end of the junction differs from germline and may be a read error. The rearrangement links TRBV4-2 to TRBJ2-2; D is unclear. The CDR3 runs 15 residues. Germline CDR1 LGHNA, CDR2 YNFKEQ. In DNA form, the CDR3 reads TGTGCCAGCACCCAATACGGGTCCAACACCGGGGAGCTGTTTTTT. It specifies CASTQYGSNTGELFF.

In its sample, this clonotype was seen many times. J is TRBJ1-1 and V is TRBV5-5, with D possibly matching TRBD1 (6 bases). Trimming left V 6 bases short and J 1 base short, with 16 bases between. Germline V gene sequence: CDR1 SGHKS, CDR2 YYEKEE (reference sequence). The length of the CDR3 is 15 residues. The CDR3 DNA sequence: TGTGCCAGCACCCGTAGTGGGACAACGAACACTGAAGCTTTCTTT. As protein: CASTRSGTTNTEAFF.

This clonotype appeared many times. The rearrangement joins TRBV6-2 or TRBV6-3 to TRBJ2-3, with TRBD2 matching 13 bases. Trimming cost V 5 bases and J 4 bases; bases outside gene matches: 3. This CDR3 has 15 amino acids. CDR1 and CDR2 from the germline V gene are MNHEY and SVGEGT. The CDR3, as DNA: TGTGCCAGCAGTACGGGGACTAGCGGGGCAGATACGCAGTATTTT. Translating it yields CASSTGTSGADTQYF.

V and J are TRBV6-2 or TRBV6-3 and TRBJ2-1, with 7 bases that match TRBD2. Unmatched junction bases numbered 16, after V lost 4 bases and J lost 4 bases. This CDR3 spans 18 amino acids. Germline loops: CDR1 MNHEY, CDR2 SVGEGT. This chain's CDR3 is CASSLYDLGLAVYNEQFF. In DNA form, the CDR3 reads TGTGCCAGCAGTTTGTACGACCTTGGGCTAGCGGTGTACAATGAGCAGTTCTTC.

This clonotype was observed a handful of times. The gene calls are TRBV7-2 and TRBJ1-2; D not resolved. The CDR3 sequence is 14 residues long. The germline CDR1 and CDR2 sequences are SGHTA and FQGNSA. The germline V and J ends were trimmed by 6 bases and 3 bases, with 14 bases remaining between them. DNA for the CDR3: TGTGCCAGCAGGACTTCCGACGGCTACTATGGCTACACCTTC. As protein: CASRTSDGYYGYTF.

This clonotype has at least ten counts. V usage is TRBV20-1 and J usage is TRBJ1-1; D is unclear. Germline V CDR1 and CDR2: DFQATT, SNEGSKA (reference sequence). The length of the CDR3 is 13 residues. Trimming shortened V by 3 bases and J by 0 bases, and 8 bases separated the two germline ends. CDR3 protein: CSARAGLNTEAFF. The CDR3 nucleotides are TGCAGTGCTAGGGCCGGCCTGAACACTGAAGCTTTCTTT.

This clonotype appeared many times. The genes are TRBV7-9 and TRBJ2-4; 7 bases align to TRBD1. The CDR3 contains 17 residues. V gave up 4 bases and J gave up 0 bases; unmatched junction bases: 9. The V gene's germline CDR1 is SEHNR and CDR2 FQNEAQ (reference sequence). CDR3 DNA: TGTGCCAGCAGCTGGCAGGGGGAGATGATAGCCAAAAACATTCAGTACTTC. Translating gives CASSWQGEMIAKNIQYF.

The chain carries TRBV24-1 and TRBJ2-2; 10 positions match TRBD1. The CDR3 sequence is 18 residues long. Germline V gene data show CDR1 as KGHDR and CDR2 as SFDVKD. The V segment lost 6 bases and the J segment 5 bases; nucleotides outside the gene matches: 14. CDR3 in DNA: TGTGCCACCAGTATAGGAAAAACCGGGACAGGGGATACCGGGGAGCTGTTTTTT. Translation gives CATSIGKTGTGDTGELFF.

This clonotype has ten or more counts. The rearrangement uses TRBV28 and TRBJ1-5, with 7 positions matching TRBD1. CDR3 length: 15 residues. V trimming: 2 bases; J trimming: 4 bases; junction bases outside the gene matches: 5. The germline V gene encodes CDR1 MDHEN and CDR2 SYDVKM. The CDR3: CASSLDRAVNQPQHF. Here the CDR3 DNA reads TGTGCCAGCAGTTTAGACAGGGCGGTGAATCAGCCCCAGCATTTT.

This clonotype was detected many times. This chain joins TRBV7-9 and TRBJ1-4; D unresolved. The length of the CDR3 is 16 residues. Germline V gene lookup returns CDR1 SEHNR and CDR2 FQNEAQ (reference sequence). Trimming removed 4 bases at V and 5 bases at J, with 17 bases between. The chain's CDR3 is CASSYSLGRLNEKLFF. CDR3 in DNA: TGTGCCAGCAGCTATAGCTTGGGCAGGTTAAATGAAAAACTGTTTTTT. The full variable domain, in which reference TRBV7-9 and TRBJ1-4 provide the parts outside the CDR3, is DTGVSQNPRHKITKRGQNVTFRCDPISEHNRLYWYRQTLGQGPEFLTYFQNEAQLEKSRLLSDRFSAERPKGSFSTLEIQRTEQGDSAMYLCASSYSLGRLNEKLFFGSGTQLSVL.